A selection of T cell receptor beta chains follows, all from one sample in a study of patients and donors after allogeneic stem cell transplantation. TCRdb reprocessed the RT-PCR reads with MiXCR, giving one entry per CDR3 protein. The table has 15,000 to 20,000 distinct CDR3 sequences, 4.5% to 5% seen once. Sequenced: blood, either unsorted or a sorted T cell fraction (not recorded which). Receptors originate from a human donor who was either an allogeneic HSCT recipient or a stem cell or donor lymphocyte infusion donor (not recorded which). It is not recorded whose cells these are; they may come from a transplant donor. The CDR3 runs from the conserved cysteine through the conserved F or W. The D gene is left open where the match is weak. Clone size appears in some rows only: once, few, many, or a class for an expanded clone.

j_call v_call clone_size d_call cdr3_aa cdr3_nt
TRBJ2-1 TRBV11-3 many TRBD2 CASSPRTSTDNEQFF TGTGCCAGCAGCCCCCGGACTAGTACTGACAATGAGCAGTTCTTC
TRBJ2-3 TRBV5-1 many NA CASSFTDTQYF TGCGCCAGCAGCTTCACAGATACGCAGTATTTT
TRBJ1-3 TRBV3-1 few NA CASSFEGNTIYF TGTGCCAGCAGCTTCGAAGGGAACACCATATATTTT
TRBJ2-1 TRBV28 many TRBD2 CASSSYWGGEQFF TGTGCCAGCAGTTCCTACTGGGGGGGTGAGCAGTTCTTC
TRBJ1-1 TRBV18 NA TRBD1 CASSLLWTGIIQYTEAFF TGTGCCAGCTCACTATTATGGACAGGGATCATCCAATACACTGAAGCTTTCTTT
TRBJ2-7 TRBV15 many TRBD1 CATSRGGQSSYEQYF TGTGCCACCAGCAGAGGGGGACAGAGCTCCTACGAGCAGTACTTC
TRBJ1-1 TRBV7-2 NA NA CASRPSLAGNTEAFF TGTGCCAGCAGGCCCAGCTTAGCCGGGAACACTGAAGCTTTCTTT
TRBJ2-3 TRBV5-8 many NA CASSSFTDTQYF TGTGCCAGCAGCTCCTTCACAGATACGCAGTATTTT
TRBJ2-3 TRBV29-1 many NA CSVEPVASSTQYF TGCAGCGTTGAACCTGTCGCCTCGAGTACGCAGTATTTT
TRBJ2-1 TRBV24-1 many NA CATSDSTVTNYNEQFF TGTGCCACCAGTGATTCGACGGTTACCAACTACAATGAGCAGTTCTTC
TRBJ2-3 TRBV12-3/TRBV12-4 medium-sized NA CASSLGGVRSDTQYF TGTGCCAGCAGTTTGGGCGGGGTTAGGTCAGATACGCAGTATTTT
TRBJ1-5 TRBV28 many TRBD1 CASVGQGGNQPQHF TGTGCCAGCGTAGGCCAGGGGGGCAATCAGCCCCAGCATTTT
TRBJ2-1 TRBV20-1 many NA CSVPNWGHNEQFF TGCAGTGTCCCGAACTGGGGACACAATGAGCAGTTCTTC
TRBJ1-6 TRBV11-2 many NA CASSLPGLGSPLHF TGTGCCAGCAGCTTACCAGGGTTGGGTTCACCCCTCCACTTT
TRBJ2-3 TRBV3-1 many NA CASSQDISMSTDTQYF TGTGCCAGCAGCCAAGACATTTCGATGAGCACAGATACGCAGTATTTT
TRBJ1-1 TRBV20-1 many TRBD1 CSAYTGEVLTEAFF TGCAGTGCTTACACAGGGGAAGTACTCACTGAAGCTTTCTTT
TRBJ1-1 TRBV5-1 NA NA CASSLGTVNTEAFF TGCGCCAGCAGCTTGGGGACAGTAAACACTGAAGCTTTCTTT
TRBJ2-5 TRBV10-3 medium-sized NA CAISEYLIRPQETQYF TGTGCCATCAGTGAATACTTGATCAGGCCCCAAGAGACCCAGTACTTC
TRBJ2-1 TRBV7-9 few NA CASSQDTYNEQFF TGTGCCAGCAGCCAAGACACCTACAATGAGCAGTTCTTC
TRBJ2-1 TRBV7-3 few NA CASSLRGFVEQFF TGTGCCAGCAGCCTACGGGGGTTCGTTGAGCAGTTCTTC
TRBJ2-5 TRBV5-5 NA NA CASSLEAGQETQYF TGTGCCAGCAGCTTAGAGGCAGGGCAAGAGACCCAGTACTTC
TRBJ1-1 TRBV28 many NA CASSSGVTEAFF TGTGCCAGCAGTTCAGGCGTCACTGAAGCTTTCTTT
TRBJ1-6 TRBV7-9 NA NA CASSLAGGMGDSPLHF TGTGCCAGCAGCTTAGCAGGGGGAATGGGGGATTCACCCCTCCACTTT
TRBJ2-1 TRBV7-9 many NA CASTRTGIYNEQFF TGTGCCAGCACCCGGACGGGGATTTACAATGAGCAGTTCTTC
TRBJ2-5 TRBV9 many TRBD2 CASSLGLAGVGETQYF TGTGCCAGCAGCCTTGGACTAGCGGGAGTGGGAGAGACCCAGTACTTC
TRBJ2-3 TRBV5-6 many TRBD2 CASRGWAGEHTQYF TGTGCCAGCAGAGGATGGGCGGGAGAGCATACGCAGTATTTT
TRBJ2-3 TRBV6-1 many TRBD2 CASYLAGGQDTQYF TGTGCCAGCTACCTAGCGGGGGGGCAAGATACGCAGTATTTT
TRBJ2-3 TRBV24-1 few NA CATSKGPFTQYF TGTGCCACCAGTAAGGGCCCCTTTACGCAGTATTTT
TRBJ1-1 TRBV6-1 NA NA CASSEGGVVTEAFF TGTGCCAGCAGTGAAGGGGGGGTGGTCACTGAAGCTTTCTTT
TRBJ2-7 TRBV5-1 many NA CASSYQGQEQYF TGCGCCAGCAGCTACCAAGGACAGGAGCAGTACTTC
TRBJ2-1 TRBV4-1 many NA CASSQDVGLGLFCPHNEQFF TGCGCCAGCAGCCAAGATGTGGGCTTGGGTTTGTTTTGTCCTCACAATGAGCAGTTCTTC
TRBJ2-3 TRBV2 many NA CASRLEPGVYTDTQYF TGTGCCAGCAGACTGGAGCCCGGGGTCTACACAGATACGCAGTATTTT
TRBJ2-7 TRBV11-2 NA TRBD1 CASSHNPGQGCNEQYF TGTGCCAGCAGCCATAATCCGGGACAGGGGTGCAACGAGCAGTACTTC
TRBJ2-7 TRBV9 many NA CASSLRTGYEQYF TGTGCCAGCAGCCTTCGGACGGGCTACGAGCAGTACTTC
TRBJ2-7 TRBV18 NA NA CASSPPSEGGKQYF TGTGCCAGCTCACCACCGTCAGAAGGGGGGAAGCAGTACTTC
TRBJ2-3 TRBV20-1 many NA CSASGQNNTDTQYF TGCAGTGCTAGTGGACAGAACAACACAGATACGCAGTATTTT
TRBJ1-6 TRBV2 medium-sized NA CASTGGGRRNSPLHF TGTGCCAGCACCGGAGGGGGACGGAGGAATTCACCCCTCCACTTT
TRBJ1-2 TRBV6-5 NA NA CASSQTGDGYTF TGTGCCAGCAGCCAGACAGGCGATGGCTACACCTTC
TRBJ2-5 TRBV7-6 few NA CASSLFGGPSETQYF TGTGCCAGCAGCTTATTTGGGGGGCCCTCGGAGACCCAGTACTTC
TRBJ2-2 TRBV5-4 NA NA CASSLIQGELFF TGTGCCAGCAGCTTGATTCAGGGGGAGCTGTTTTTT
TRBJ1-1 TRBV10-3 many NA CAIRADQNLNTEAFF TGTGCCATCAGGGCTGACCAGAACCTCAACACTGAAGCTTTCTTT
TRBJ2-7 TRBV7-8 many NA CASSPDLERASYEQYF TGTGCCAGCAGCCCAGACTTGGAGAGGGCTTCCTACGAGCAGTACTTC
TRBJ2-5 TRBV5-1 many NA CASSLDASGTLQETQYF TGCGCCAGCAGCTTGGATGCCTCAGGGACGCTGCAAGAGACCCAGTACTTC
TRBJ1-2 TRBV20-1 many NA CSARPASGGYTF TGCAGTGCTAGACCAGCTAGCGGGGGCTACACCTTC
TRBJ1-6 TRBV28 many NA CASSLGGPLHF TGTGCCAGCAGTTTAGGGGGTCCCCTCCACTTT
TRBJ2-5 TRBV24-1 few TRBD1 CATSGSPRNRGNQETQYF TGTGCCACCAGTGGTTCCCCACGGAACAGGGGGAATCAAGAGACCCAGTACTTC
TRBJ2-7 TRBV11-3 many NA CASSLDRLGRKYF TGTGCCAGCAGCTTAGACCGACTGGGGAGGAAGTACTTC
TRBJ1-1 TRBV3-1 many NA CASSQDPGAGPRTEAFF TGTGCCAGCAGCCAAGATCCAGGGGCAGGGCCGAGGACTGAAGCTTTCTTT
TRBJ2-2 TRBV18 many TRBD1 CASSPETGSISF TGTGCCAGCTCACCCGAGACAGGGAGTATCTCTTTT
TRBJ1-2 TRBV5-6 NA NA CASSFGLAGYTF TGTGCCAGCAGCTTTGGCCTTGCTGGCTACACCTTC
TRBJ2-3 TRBV9 many NA CASSGFQGGRTDTQYF TGTGCCAGCAGCGGATTTCAGGGGGGGAGGACAGATACGCAGTATTTT
TRBJ2-1 TRBV7-9 many NA CASSDPTPRDRNEQFF TGTGCCAGCAGTGACCCCACCCCGAGGGACCGGAATGAGCAGTTCTTC
TRBJ2-5 TRBV7-9 many NA CASSFPSGLQETQYF TGTGCCAGCAGCTTTCCCTCGGGACTCCAAGAGACCCAGTACTTC
TRBJ1-2 TRBV6-1 many NA CASRGPQGKFGNYGYTF TGTGCCAGCAGGGGGCCTCAGGGGAAATTTGGGAACTATGGCTACACCTTC